The 2 T cell receptor beta chains below all came from one sample that was sequenced in a study of blood T cell repertoires in COVID-19. Profiling relied on immunoSEQ multiplex PCR, and the TCRdb table lists in-frame clones only, not all of them. The sample contains about 240,000 clones, about 80% of which appear only once. Material for sequencing was peripheral blood. The receptors come from a man between 25 and 39 years old who had recovered from COVID-19.

The chain joins TRBV11-3 to TRBJ2-1; 15 nucleotides align to TRBD2. V was clipped by 0 bases and J by 4 bases; unmatched bases: 10. The germline V gene encodes CDR1 SGHNT and CDR2 YENEEA. The CDR3 totals 20 residues. The chain's CDR3 is CASSLELGIGTSGGYNEQFF. The DNA of the CDR3 is TGTGCCAGCAGCTTAGAGTTGGGTATCGGGACTAGCGGGGGGTACAATGAGCAGTTCTTC.

J is TRBJ1-3 and V is TRBV7-2; 7 bases line up with TRBD1. The germline CDR1 and CDR2 sequences are SGHTA and FQGNSA. With V trimmed by 2 bases and J by 11 bases, 3 bases remained unmatched. The CDR3 runs to 12 residues. CDR3 DNA sequence: TGTGCCAGCAGCTTACAGGGGGTGGCCATATATTTT. Translated: CASSLQGVAIYF.